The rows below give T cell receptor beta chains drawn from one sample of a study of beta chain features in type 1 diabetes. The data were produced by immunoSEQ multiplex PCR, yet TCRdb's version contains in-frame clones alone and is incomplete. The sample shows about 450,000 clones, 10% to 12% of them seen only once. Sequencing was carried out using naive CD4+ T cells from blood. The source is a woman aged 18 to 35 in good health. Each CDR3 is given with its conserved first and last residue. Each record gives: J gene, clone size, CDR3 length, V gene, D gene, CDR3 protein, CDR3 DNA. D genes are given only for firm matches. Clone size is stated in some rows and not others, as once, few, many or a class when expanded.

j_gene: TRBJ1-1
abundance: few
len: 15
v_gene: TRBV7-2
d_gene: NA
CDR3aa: CASSLVAGLGAEAFF
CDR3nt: TGTGCCAGCAGCTTAGTGGCAGGGTTAGGGGCTGAAGCTTTCTTT

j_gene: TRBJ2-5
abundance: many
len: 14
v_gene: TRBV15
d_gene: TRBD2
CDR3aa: CATSRLAGRETQYF
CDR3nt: TGTGCCACCAGCCGGCTAGCGGGGAGGGAGACCCAGTACTTC

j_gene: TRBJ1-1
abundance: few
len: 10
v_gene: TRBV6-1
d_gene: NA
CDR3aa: CASRLIRAFF
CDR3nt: TGTGCCAGCAGATTGATACGAGCTTTCTTT

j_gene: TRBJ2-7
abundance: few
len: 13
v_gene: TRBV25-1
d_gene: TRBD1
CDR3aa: CASKGQGPREQYF
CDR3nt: TGTGCCAGCAAGGGACAGGGCCCTCGGGAGCAGTACTTC

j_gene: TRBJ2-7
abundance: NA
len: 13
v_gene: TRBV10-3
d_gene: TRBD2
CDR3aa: CAILAGEGYEQYF
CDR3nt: TGTGCCATACTAGCGGGAGAGGGATACGAGCAGTACTTC

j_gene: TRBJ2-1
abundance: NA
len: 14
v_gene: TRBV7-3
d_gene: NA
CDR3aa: CASSVRGSYNEQFF
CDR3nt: TGTGCCAGCAGCGTAAGGGGCTCCTACAATGAGCAGTTCTTC

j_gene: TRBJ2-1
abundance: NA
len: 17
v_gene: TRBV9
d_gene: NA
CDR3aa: CASSVQLSRAYTNEQFF
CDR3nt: TGTGCCAGCAGCGTACAGCTTTCTCGGGCTTACACCAATGAGCAGTTCTTC

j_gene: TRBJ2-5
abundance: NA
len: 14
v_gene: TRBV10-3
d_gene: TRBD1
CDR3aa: CAISGDRGRETQYF
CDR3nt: TGTGCCATCAGTGGAGACAGGGGGCGAGAGACCCAGTACTTC

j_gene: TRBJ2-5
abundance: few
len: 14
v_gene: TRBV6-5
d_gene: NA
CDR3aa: CASRRRADQETQYF
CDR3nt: TGTGCCAGCAGACGCAGGGCTGACCAAGAGACCCAGTACTTC

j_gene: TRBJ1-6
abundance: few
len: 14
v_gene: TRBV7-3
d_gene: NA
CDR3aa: CASSLIGGRAPLHF
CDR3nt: TGTGCCAGCAGCCTCATTGGGGGGCGGGCACCCCTCCACTTT

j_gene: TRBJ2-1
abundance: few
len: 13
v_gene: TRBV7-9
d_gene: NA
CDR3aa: CASSFKTGNEQFF
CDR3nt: TGTGCCAGCAGCTTTAAGACTGGCAATGAGCAGTTCTTC

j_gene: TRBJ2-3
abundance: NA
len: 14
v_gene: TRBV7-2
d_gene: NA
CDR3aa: CASSLVRSTDTQYF
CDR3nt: TGTGCCAGCAGCTTAGTCCGGAGCACAGATACGCAGTATTTT

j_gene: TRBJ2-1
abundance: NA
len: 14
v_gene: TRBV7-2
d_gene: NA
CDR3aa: CASSFRSSYNEQFF
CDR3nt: TGTGCCAGCAGCTTCCGAAGCTCCTACAATGAGCAGTTCTTC

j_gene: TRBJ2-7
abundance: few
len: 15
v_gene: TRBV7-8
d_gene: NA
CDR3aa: CASSLYLAGTHEQYF
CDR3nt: TGTGCCAGCAGCTTATATTTGGCCGGGACGCACGAGCAGTACTTC

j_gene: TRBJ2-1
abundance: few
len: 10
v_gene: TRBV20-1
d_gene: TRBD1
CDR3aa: CSARGQGLFF
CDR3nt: TGCAGTGCTAGGGGACAGGGTTTGTTCTTC

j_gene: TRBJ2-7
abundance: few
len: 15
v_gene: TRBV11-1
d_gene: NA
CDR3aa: CASSPAYLSVYEQYF
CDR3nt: TGTGCCAGCAGCCCGGCCTATTTATCCGTCTACGAGCAGTACTTC

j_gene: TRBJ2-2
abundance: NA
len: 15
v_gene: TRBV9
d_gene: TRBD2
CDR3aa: CASSVDGRATGELFF
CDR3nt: TGTGCCAGCAGCGTAGACGGGAGGGCCACCGGGGAGCTGTTTTTT

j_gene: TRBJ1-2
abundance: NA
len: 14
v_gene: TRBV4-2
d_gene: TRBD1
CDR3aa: CASSQPGQGSGYTF
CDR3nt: TGTGCCAGCAGCCAACCGGGACAGGGAAGTGGCTACACCTTC

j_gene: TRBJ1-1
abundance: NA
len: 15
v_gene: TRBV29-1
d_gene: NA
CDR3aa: CSVGGGWGMNTEAFF
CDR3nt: TGCAGCGTTGGTGGGGGTTGGGGCATGAACACTGAAGCTTTCTTT

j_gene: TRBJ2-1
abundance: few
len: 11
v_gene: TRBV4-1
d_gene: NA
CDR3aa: CASSQGRAAFF
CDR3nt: TGCGCCAGCAGCCAAGGCCGAGCAGCGTTCTTC

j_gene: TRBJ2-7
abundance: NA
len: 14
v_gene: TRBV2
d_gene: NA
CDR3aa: CANSGTSRSYEQYF
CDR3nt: TGTGCCAACTCCGGGACAAGTCGGTCCTACGAGCAGTACTTC

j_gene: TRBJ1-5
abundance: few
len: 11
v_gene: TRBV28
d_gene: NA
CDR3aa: CASSFEGTQHF
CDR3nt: TGTGCCAGCAGTTTTGAAGGGACCCAGCATTTT

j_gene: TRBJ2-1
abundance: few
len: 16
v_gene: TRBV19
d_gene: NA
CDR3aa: CASKSGPGFGSNEQFF
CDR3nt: TGTGCCAGTAAATCCGGACCGGGTTTCGGAAGTAATGAGCAGTTCTTC

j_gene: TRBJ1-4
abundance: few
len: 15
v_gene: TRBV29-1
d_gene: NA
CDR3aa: CSVRAIGATNEKLFF
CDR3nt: TGCAGCGTTCGGGCTATTGGGGCAACTAATGAAAAACTGTTTTTT

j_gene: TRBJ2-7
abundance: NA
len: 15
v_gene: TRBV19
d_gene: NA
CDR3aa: CASSMEWGRRYEQYF
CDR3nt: TGTGCCAGTAGTATGGAATGGGGACGGCGATACGAGCAGTACTTC

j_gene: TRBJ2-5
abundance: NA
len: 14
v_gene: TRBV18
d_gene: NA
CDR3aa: CASSPPQGRETQYF
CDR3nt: TGTGCCAGCTCACCCCCACAGGGACGGGAGACCCAGTACTTC

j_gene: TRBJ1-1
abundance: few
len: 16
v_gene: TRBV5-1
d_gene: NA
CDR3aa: CASSGKQGLGNTEAFF
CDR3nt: TGCGCCAGCAGCGGAAAACAGGGACTCGGAAACACTGAAGCTTTCTTT

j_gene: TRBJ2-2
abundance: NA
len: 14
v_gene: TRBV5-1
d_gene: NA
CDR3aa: CASILAVDTGELFF
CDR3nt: TGCGCCAGCATCCTTGCGGTTGACACCGGGGAGCTGTTTTTT

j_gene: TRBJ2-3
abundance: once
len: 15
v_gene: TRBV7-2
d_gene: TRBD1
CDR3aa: CASSPDRVNADTQYF
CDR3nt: TGTGCCAGCAGCCCCGACAGGGTCAACGCAGATACGCAGTATTTT

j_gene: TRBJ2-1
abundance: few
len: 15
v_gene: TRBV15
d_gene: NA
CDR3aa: CATSKWAGRSDEQFF
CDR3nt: TGTGCCACCAGCAAGTGGGCTGGCAGATCGGATGAGCAGTTCTTC

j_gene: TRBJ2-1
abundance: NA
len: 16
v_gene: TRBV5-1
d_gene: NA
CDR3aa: CASRVRNGVGYNEQFF
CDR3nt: TGCGCCAGCAGGGTCCGAAACGGGGTTGGCTACAATGAGCAGTTCTTC

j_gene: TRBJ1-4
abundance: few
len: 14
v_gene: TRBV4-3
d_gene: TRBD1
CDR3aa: CASSRDSLNEKLFF
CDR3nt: TGCGCCAGCAGCCGGGACAGCCTTAATGAAAAACTGTTTTTT

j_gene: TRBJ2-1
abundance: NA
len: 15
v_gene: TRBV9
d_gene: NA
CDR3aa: CASSVAGDFGVEQFF
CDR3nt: TGTGCCAGCAGCGTAGCGGGAGATTTTGGTGTTGAGCAGTTCTTC

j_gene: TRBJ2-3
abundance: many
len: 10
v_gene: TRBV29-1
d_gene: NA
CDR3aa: CSVGADTQYF
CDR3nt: TGCAGCGTTGGGGCAGATACGCAGTATTTT

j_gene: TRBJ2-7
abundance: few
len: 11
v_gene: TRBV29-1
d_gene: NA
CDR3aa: CSVETGYEQYF
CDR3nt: TGCAGCGTTGAAACAGGGTACGAGCAGTACTTC

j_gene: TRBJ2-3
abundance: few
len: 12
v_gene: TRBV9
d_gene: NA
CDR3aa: CASSGYTDTQYF
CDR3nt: TGTGCCAGCAGCGGCTACACAGATACGCAGTATTTT

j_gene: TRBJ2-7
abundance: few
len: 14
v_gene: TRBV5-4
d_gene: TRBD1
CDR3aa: CASSRDRKIYEQYF
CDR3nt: TGCGCCAGCAGCCGGGACAGGAAAATCTACGAGCAGTACTTC

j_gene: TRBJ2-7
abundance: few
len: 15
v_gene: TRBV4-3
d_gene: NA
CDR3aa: CASSQDWGNNYEQYF
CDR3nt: TGCGCCAGCAGCCAAGATTGGGGGAACAACTACGAGCAGTACTTC

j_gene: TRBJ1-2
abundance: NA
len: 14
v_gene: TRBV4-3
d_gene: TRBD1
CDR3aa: CASSQPGGFGGYTF
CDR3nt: TGCGCCAGCAGCCAACCAGGGGGGTTTGGAGGCTACACCTTC

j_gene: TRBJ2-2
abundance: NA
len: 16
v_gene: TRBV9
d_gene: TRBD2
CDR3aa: CASSDQAGGPAGELFF
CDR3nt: TGTGCCAGCAGCGACCAAGCGGGAGGGCCCGCCGGGGAGCTGTTTTTT

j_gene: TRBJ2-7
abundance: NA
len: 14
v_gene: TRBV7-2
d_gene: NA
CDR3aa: CASSSQEGSTEQYF
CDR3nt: TGTGCCAGCAGCTCTCAGGAGGGTTCCACCGAGCAGTACTTC

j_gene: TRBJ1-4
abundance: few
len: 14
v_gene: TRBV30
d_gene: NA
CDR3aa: CAWSVQTGHEKLFF
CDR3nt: TGTGCCTGGAGTGTACAGACAGGTCACGAAAAACTGTTTTTT

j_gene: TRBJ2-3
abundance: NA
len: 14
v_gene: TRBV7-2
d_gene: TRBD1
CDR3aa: CASSSPTGPDTQYF
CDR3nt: TGTGCCAGCAGCTCCCCGACAGGGCCAGATACGCAGTATTTT

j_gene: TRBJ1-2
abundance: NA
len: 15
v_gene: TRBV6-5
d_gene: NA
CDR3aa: CASSYLINRLNGYTF
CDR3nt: TGTGCCAGCAGTTACCTTATTAACAGGTTGAATGGCTACACCTTC

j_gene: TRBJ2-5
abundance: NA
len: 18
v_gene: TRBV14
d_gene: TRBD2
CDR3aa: CASSQEGTSTKSGETQYF
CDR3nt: TGTGCCAGCAGCCAAGAAGGGACTAGCACAAAATCGGGGGAGACCCAGTACTTC